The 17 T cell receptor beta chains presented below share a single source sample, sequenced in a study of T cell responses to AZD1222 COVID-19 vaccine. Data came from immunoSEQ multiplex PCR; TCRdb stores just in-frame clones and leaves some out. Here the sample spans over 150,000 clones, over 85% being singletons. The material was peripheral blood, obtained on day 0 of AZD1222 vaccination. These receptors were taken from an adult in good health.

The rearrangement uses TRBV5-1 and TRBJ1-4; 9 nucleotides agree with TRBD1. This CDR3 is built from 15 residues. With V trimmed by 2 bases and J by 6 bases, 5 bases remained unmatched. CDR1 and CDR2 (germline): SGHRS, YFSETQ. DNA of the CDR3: TGCGCCAGCAGCTTCGGGACAGGGAGGGATGAAAAACTGTTTTTT. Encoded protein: CASSFGTGRDEKLFF.

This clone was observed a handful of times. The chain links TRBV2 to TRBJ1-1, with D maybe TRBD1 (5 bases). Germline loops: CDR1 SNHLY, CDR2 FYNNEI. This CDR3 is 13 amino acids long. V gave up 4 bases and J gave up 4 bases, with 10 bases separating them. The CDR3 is CASSARGSTEAFF. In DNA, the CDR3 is TGTGCCAGCAGTGCGAGGGGAAGCACTGAAGCTTTCTTT.

The CDR3 sequence is CASSPDRGNTEAFF. The CDR3 coding sequence is TGTGCCAGCAGCCCCGACAGGGGGAACACTGAAGCTTTCTTT. The genes are TRBV11-2 and TRBJ1-1, with 8 bases lining up with TRBD1. Germline CDR1 reads SGHAT; CDR2 reads FQNNGV. J lost 1 base, V lost 5 bases, and 3 bases had no gene match. CDR3 length equals 14 residues.

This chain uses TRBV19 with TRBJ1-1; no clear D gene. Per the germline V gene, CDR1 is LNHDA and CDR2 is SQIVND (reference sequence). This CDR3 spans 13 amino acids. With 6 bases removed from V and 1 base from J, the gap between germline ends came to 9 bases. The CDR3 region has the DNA TGTGCCAGTAGAGCTAGGAGGAACACTGAAGCTTTCTTT. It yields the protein CASRARRNTEAFF.

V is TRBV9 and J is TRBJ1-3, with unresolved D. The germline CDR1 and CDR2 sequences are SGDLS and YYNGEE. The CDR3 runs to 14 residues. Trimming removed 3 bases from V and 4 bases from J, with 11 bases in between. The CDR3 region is CASSARQSGNTIYF. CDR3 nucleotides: TGTGCCAGCAGCGCCAGGCAATCCGGAAACACCATATATTTT.

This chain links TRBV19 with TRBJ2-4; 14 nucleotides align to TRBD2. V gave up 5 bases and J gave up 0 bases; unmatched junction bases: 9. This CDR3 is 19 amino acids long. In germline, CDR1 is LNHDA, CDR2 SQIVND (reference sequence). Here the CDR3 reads CASSPTSGRAGRAKNIQYF. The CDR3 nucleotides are TGTGCCAGTAGTCCGACTAGCGGGAGGGCCGGGAGAGCCAAAAACATTCAGTACTTC.

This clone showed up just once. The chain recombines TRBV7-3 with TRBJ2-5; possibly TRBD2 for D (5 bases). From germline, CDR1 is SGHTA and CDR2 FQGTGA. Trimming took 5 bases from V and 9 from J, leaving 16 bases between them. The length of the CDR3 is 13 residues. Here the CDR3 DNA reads TGTGCCAGCAGCCTCGGAGGCCAGATGGCCCAGTACTTC. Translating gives CASSLGGQMAQYF.

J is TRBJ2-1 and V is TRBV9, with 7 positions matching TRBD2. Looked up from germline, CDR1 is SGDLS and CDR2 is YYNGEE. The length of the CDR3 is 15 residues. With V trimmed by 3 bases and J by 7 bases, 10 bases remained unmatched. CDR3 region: CASSARINSGNEQFF. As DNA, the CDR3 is TGTGCCAGCAGCGCGCGAATAAATAGCGGGAATGAGCAGTTCTTC.

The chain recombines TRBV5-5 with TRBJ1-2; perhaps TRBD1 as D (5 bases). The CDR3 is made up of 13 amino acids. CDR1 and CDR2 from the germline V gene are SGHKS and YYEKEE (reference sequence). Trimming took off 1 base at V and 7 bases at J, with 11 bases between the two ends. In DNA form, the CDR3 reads TGTGCCAGCAGCTTGAACGGGGCGGGTGGCTACACCTTC. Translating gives CASSLNGAGGYTF.

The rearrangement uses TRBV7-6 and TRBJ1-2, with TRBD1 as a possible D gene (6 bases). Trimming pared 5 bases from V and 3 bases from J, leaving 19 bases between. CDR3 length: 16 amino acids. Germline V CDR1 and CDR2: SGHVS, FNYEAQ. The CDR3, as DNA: TGTGCCAGCAGCCCCGGGTTGGGGGGCAGAGACTATGGCTACACCTTC. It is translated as CASSPGLGGRDYGYTF.

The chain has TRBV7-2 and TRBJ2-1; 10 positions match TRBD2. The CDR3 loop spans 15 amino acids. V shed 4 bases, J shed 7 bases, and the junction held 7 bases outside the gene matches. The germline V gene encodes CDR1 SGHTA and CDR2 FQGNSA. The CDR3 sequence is CASSSSGRVRNEQFF. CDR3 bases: TGTGCCAGCAGCTCAAGCGGGAGGGTAAGGAATGAGCAGTTCTTC.

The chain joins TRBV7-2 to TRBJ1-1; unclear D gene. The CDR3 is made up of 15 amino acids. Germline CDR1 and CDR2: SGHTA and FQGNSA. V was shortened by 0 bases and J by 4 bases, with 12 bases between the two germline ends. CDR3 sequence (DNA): TGTGCCAGCAGCTTAGCGAGCCCACGGGGCACTGAAGCTTTCTTT. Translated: CASSLASPRGTEAFF.

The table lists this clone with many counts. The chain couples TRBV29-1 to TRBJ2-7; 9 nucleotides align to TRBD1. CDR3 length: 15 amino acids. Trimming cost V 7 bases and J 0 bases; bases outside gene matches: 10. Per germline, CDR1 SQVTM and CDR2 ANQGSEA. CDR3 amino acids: CSAWLGTGRSYEQYF. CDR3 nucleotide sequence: TGCAGCGCCTGGTTGGGGACAGGGCGCTCCTACGAGCAGTACTTC.

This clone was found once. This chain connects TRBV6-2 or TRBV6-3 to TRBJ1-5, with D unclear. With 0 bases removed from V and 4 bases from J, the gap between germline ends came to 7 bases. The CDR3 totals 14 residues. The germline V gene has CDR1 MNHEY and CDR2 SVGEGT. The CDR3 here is CASSYSNPNQPQHF. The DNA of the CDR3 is TGTGCCAGCAGTTACTCGAATCCAAATCAGCCCCAGCATTTT.

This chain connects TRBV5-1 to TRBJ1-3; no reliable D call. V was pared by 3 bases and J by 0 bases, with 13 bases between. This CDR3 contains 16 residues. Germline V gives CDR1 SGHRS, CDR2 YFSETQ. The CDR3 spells CASSYSGSNSGNTIYF. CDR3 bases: TGCGCCAGCAGCTATTCGGGGTCAAACTCTGGAAACACCATATATTTT.

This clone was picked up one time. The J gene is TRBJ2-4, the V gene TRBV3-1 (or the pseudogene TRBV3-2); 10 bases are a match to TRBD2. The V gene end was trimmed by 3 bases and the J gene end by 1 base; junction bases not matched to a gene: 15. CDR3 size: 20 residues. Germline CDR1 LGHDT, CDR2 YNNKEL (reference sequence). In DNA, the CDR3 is TGTGCCAGCAGCCACCAGACTAGCGGGCTCCCCAGCAGGGCCAAAAACATTCAGTACTTC. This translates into CASSHQTSGLPSRAKNIQYF.

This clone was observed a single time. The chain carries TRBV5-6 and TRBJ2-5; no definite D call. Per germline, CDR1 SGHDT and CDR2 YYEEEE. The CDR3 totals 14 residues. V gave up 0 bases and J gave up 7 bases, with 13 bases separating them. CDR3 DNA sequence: TGTGCCAGCAGCTTGGCCGGGTCAGATGGGACCCAGTACTTC. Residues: CASSLAGSDGTQYF.